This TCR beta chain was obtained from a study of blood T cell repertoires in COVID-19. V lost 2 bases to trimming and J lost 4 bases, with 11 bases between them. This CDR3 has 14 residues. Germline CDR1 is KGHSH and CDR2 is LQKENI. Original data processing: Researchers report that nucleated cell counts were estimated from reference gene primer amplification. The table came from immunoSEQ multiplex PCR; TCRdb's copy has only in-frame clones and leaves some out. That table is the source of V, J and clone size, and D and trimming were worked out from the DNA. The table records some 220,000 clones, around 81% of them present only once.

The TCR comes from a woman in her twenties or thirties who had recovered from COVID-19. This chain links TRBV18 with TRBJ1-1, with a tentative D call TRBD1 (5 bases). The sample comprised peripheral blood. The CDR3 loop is CASSPGVGRTEAFF. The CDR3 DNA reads TGTGCCAGCTCACCAGGTGTGGGGCGCACTGAAGCTTTCTTT.